Listed below are T cell receptor beta chains from one sample, sequenced in a study of blood T cell repertoires in COVID-19. Sequencing was performed with immunoSEQ multiplex PCR; in TCRdb, only in-frame clones are kept and a portion is missing. This sample has tens of thousands of clones; 75% to 90% occur once, and the top ten carry about 15%. The sequencing input was peripheral blood. The receptors stem from a middle-aged man with COVID-19, enrolled during active disease. Both conserved end residues are part of each CDR3. The D gene is left open where the match is weak. Size is stated for part of the rows, as once, few or many counts, or as a class when the clone is expanded.

clone_size: NA
cdr3_length: 13
j_call: TRBJ2-5
v_call: TRBV5-1
d_call: NA
cdr3_nt: TGCGCCAGCAGCCCGGTTGTTGAGGAGACCCAGTACTTC
cdr3_aa: CASSPVVEETQYF

clone_size: NA
cdr3_length: 15
j_call: TRBJ1-6
v_call: TRBV6-5
d_call: TRBD1
cdr3_nt: TGTGCCAGCAGGAAACAGGGGAGGATAGATTCACCCCTCCACTTT
cdr3_aa: CASRKQGRIDSPLHF

clone_size: NA
cdr3_length: 13
j_call: TRBJ1-6
v_call: TRBV19
d_call: TRBD1
cdr3_nt: TGTGCCAGTAGGGACAGGGGCGGGTCACCCCTCCACTTT
cdr3_aa: CASRDRGGSPLHF

clone_size: NA
cdr3_length: 15
j_call: TRBJ1-5
v_call: TRBV7-2
d_call: NA
cdr3_nt: TGTGCCAGCAGCTCTTGGGCAGGAAGCAATCAGCCCCAGCATTTT
cdr3_aa: CASSSWAGSNQPQHF

clone_size: few
cdr3_length: 20
j_call: TRBJ1-3
v_call: TRBV19
d_call: NA
cdr3_nt: TGTGCCAGTAGTATCCCCCTCCAAATCCTGGACAGTAGCTCTGGAAACACCATATATTTT
cdr3_aa: CASSIPLQILDSSSGNTIYF

clone_size: NA
cdr3_length: 17
j_call: TRBJ1-4
v_call: TRBV3-1/TRBV3-2
d_call: NA
cdr3_nt: TGTGCCAGCAGCCCCGGCTTCGGGGGGCGAAACCGCGAAAAACTGTTTTTT
cdr3_aa: CASSPGFGGRNREKLFF

clone_size: few
cdr3_length: 14
j_call: TRBJ1-2
v_call: TRBV7-9
d_call: TRBD1
cdr3_nt: TGTGCTACGAGAAGGACAGGGGATGGGTATGGCTACACCTTC
cdr3_aa: CATRRTGDGYGYTF

clone_size: once
cdr3_length: 15
j_call: TRBJ1-6
v_call: TRBV30
d_call: TRBD1
cdr3_nt: TGTGCCTGGAGTGGGGGGACAGGGGATTTCTCACCCCTCCACTTT
cdr3_aa: CAWSGGTGDFSPLHF

clone_size: once
cdr3_length: 15
j_call: TRBJ2-5
v_call: TRBV7-2
d_call: TRBD2
cdr3_nt: TGTGCCAGCAGCTCCGCGGGGGGTATTGTGGAGACCCAGTACTTC
cdr3_aa: CASSSAGGIVETQYF

clone_size: NA
cdr3_length: 17
j_call: TRBJ2-1
v_call: TRBV2
d_call: TRBD2
cdr3_nt: TGTGCCAGCAGTGGACTCCCACTAGCGGGGGGGTACAATGAGCAGTTCTTC
cdr3_aa: CASSGLPLAGGYNEQFF

clone_size: NA
cdr3_length: 16
j_call: TRBJ1-2
v_call: TRBV18
d_call: NA
cdr3_nt: TGTGCCAGCTCACCTTCAACAGGGCCGACTAACTATGGCTACACCTTC
cdr3_aa: CASSPSTGPTNYGYTF

clone_size: NA
cdr3_length: 16
j_call: TRBJ2-5
v_call: TRBV15
d_call: TRBD2
cdr3_nt: TGTGCCACCAGCCTGGGACTAGCGGGGCCCCAAGAGACCCAGTACTTC
cdr3_aa: CATSLGLAGPQETQYF

clone_size: NA
cdr3_length: 16
j_call: TRBJ2-3
v_call: TRBV6-1
d_call: NA
cdr3_nt: TGTGCCAGCAGTGAAGCGCACAGCACTAGCACAGATACGCAGTATTTT
cdr3_aa: CASSEAHSTSTDTQYF

clone_size: NA
cdr3_length: 15
j_call: TRBJ2-7
v_call: TRBV5-1
d_call: TRBD1
cdr3_nt: TGCGCCAGCAGCGATCGGGGGACAGGGGTTTTCTGGCAGTACTTC
cdr3_aa: CASSDRGTGVFWQYF

clone_size: NA
cdr3_length: 14
j_call: TRBJ2-5
v_call: TRBV3-1/TRBV3-2
d_call: NA
cdr3_nt: TGTGCCAGCAGTAGTATTGACAGTTTGGAGACCCAGTACTTC
cdr3_aa: CASSSIDSLETQYF

clone_size: NA
cdr3_length: 15
j_call: TRBJ2-7
v_call: TRBV4-1
d_call: TRBD1
cdr3_nt: TGCGCCAGCAGCCTCGAAGACAGGGCGGAGTACGAGCAGTACTTC
cdr3_aa: CASSLEDRAEYEQYF

clone_size: many
cdr3_length: 15
j_call: TRBJ1-5
v_call: TRBV19
d_call: TRBD1
cdr3_nt: TGTGCCAGTAGTACCAGACAGGGTACGGGTCAGCCCCAGCATTTT
cdr3_aa: CASSTRQGTGQPQHF

clone_size: NA
cdr3_length: 13
j_call: TRBJ2-3
v_call: TRBV7-3
d_call: TRBD2
cdr3_nt: TGTGCCAGCAGCTTGCGGGGGTCAGATACGCAGTATTTT
cdr3_aa: CASSLRGSDTQYF

clone_size: NA
cdr3_length: 18
j_call: TRBJ2-5
v_call: TRBV9
d_call: TRBD2
cdr3_nt: TGTGCCAGCAGCTTGGTCGATAGCGGGGGAATAAGCCAAGAGACCCAGTACTTC
cdr3_aa: CASSLVDSGGISQETQYF

clone_size: NA
cdr3_length: 15
j_call: TRBJ2-7
v_call: TRBV7-8
d_call: NA
cdr3_nt: TGTGCCAGCAGCCCAGGGACTTTTTCACCCTACGAGCAGTACTTC
cdr3_aa: CASSPGTFSPYEQYF

clone_size: NA
cdr3_length: 14
j_call: TRBJ2-1
v_call: TRBV5-1
d_call: NA
cdr3_nt: TGCGCCAGCAGCTCGACCAGACAGTACAATGAGCAGTTCTTC
cdr3_aa: CASSSTRQYNEQFF

clone_size: NA
cdr3_length: 16
j_call: TRBJ2-1
v_call: TRBV6-6
d_call: NA
cdr3_nt: TGTGCCAGCAGTTCCGTCCTCTTGGGCGCCAACAATGAGCAGTTCTTC
cdr3_aa: CASSSVLLGANNEQFF

clone_size: few
cdr3_length: 16
j_call: TRBJ1-1
v_call: TRBV6-5
d_call: NA
cdr3_nt: TGTGCCAGCAGTTATGGGAGGGGTCGTATGAACACTGAAGCTTTCTTT
cdr3_aa: CASSYGRGRMNTEAFF

clone_size: NA
cdr3_length: 11
j_call: TRBJ2-2
v_call: TRBV11-2
d_call: NA
cdr3_nt: TGTGCCAGCTCATCCCCCGGGGAGCTGTTTTTT
cdr3_aa: CASSSPGELFF

clone_size: NA
cdr3_length: 16
j_call: TRBJ2-1
v_call: TRBV5-1
d_call: NA
cdr3_nt: TGCGCCAGCAGCTTGGGGGAGAAACCACTCTACAATGAGCAGTTCTTC
cdr3_aa: CASSLGEKPLYNEQFF

clone_size: NA
cdr3_length: 13
j_call: TRBJ1-3
v_call: TRBV3-1/TRBV3-2
d_call: NA
cdr3_nt: TGTGCCAGCAGCGCCCAGCGGGGAAACACCATATATTTT
cdr3_aa: CASSAQRGNTIYF

clone_size: NA
cdr3_length: 15
j_call: TRBJ1-2
v_call: TRBV28
d_call: TRBD1
cdr3_nt: TGTGCCAGCAGTTTCAGGGGGAGAACCATCTATGGCTACACCTTC
cdr3_aa: CASSFRGRTIYGYTF

clone_size: NA
cdr3_length: 16
j_call: TRBJ2-1
v_call: TRBV2
d_call: TRBD2
cdr3_nt: TGTGCCAGCAGTGAAACTAGCGGGGGGTGGGGCAATGAGCAGTTCTTC
cdr3_aa: CASSETSGGWGNEQFF

clone_size: once
cdr3_length: 13
j_call: TRBJ1-4
v_call: TRBV30
d_call: TRBD1
cdr3_nt: TGTGCCTGGGGTGGACAGGGTAATGAAAAACTGTTTTTT
cdr3_aa: CAWGGQGNEKLFF

clone_size: NA
cdr3_length: 15
j_call: TRBJ1-4
v_call: TRBV3-1/TRBV3-2
d_call: NA
cdr3_nt: TGTGCCAGCAGCCAAGATATTGCAACTAATGAAAAACTGTTTTTT
cdr3_aa: CASSQDIATNEKLFF

clone_size: NA
cdr3_length: 14
j_call: TRBJ2-3
v_call: TRBV10-3
d_call: NA
cdr3_nt: TGTGCCAGTTGGAGGGGTCTTAGCACAGATACGCAGTATTTT
cdr3_aa: CASWRGLSTDTQYF

clone_size: NA
cdr3_length: 15
j_call: TRBJ2-3
v_call: TRBV3-1/TRBV3-2
d_call: NA
cdr3_nt: TGTGCCAGCAGCCAAGATCCAGCGGCTCCAGATACGCAGTATTTT
cdr3_aa: CASSQDPAAPDTQYF

clone_size: NA
cdr3_length: 14
j_call: TRBJ2-7
v_call: TRBV19
d_call: TRBD1
cdr3_nt: TGTGCCAGTAGTATTACAGGGGGCGACTACGAGCAGTACTTC
cdr3_aa: CASSITGGDYEQYF

clone_size: once
cdr3_length: 13
j_call: TRBJ1-1
v_call: TRBV5-1
d_call: TRBD1
cdr3_nt: TGCGCCAGCAGCCGGACAGGGAAGGATGAAGCTTTCTTT
cdr3_aa: CASSRTGKDEAFF

clone_size: NA
cdr3_length: 18
j_call: TRBJ1-1
v_call: TRBV5-1
d_call: TRBD1
cdr3_nt: TGCGCCAGCAGGAGAAGGGACAGGGGAATTATCGGGGACACTGAAGCTTTCTTT
cdr3_aa: CASRRRDRGIIGDTEAFF

clone_size: NA
cdr3_length: 15
j_call: TRBJ1-2
v_call: TRBV6-5
d_call: NA
cdr3_nt: TGTGCCAGCAGTCCTCAGACCGGGGGAGACTATGGCTACACCTTC
cdr3_aa: CASSPQTGGDYGYTF

clone_size: few
cdr3_length: 15
j_call: TRBJ1-5
v_call: TRBV6-5
d_call: NA
cdr3_nt: TGTGCCAGTCGTCGTGAGCAGGGGTACAATCAGCCCCAGCATTTT
cdr3_aa: CASRREQGYNQPQHF

clone_size: few
cdr3_length: 13
j_call: TRBJ2-5
v_call: TRBV12-3/TRBV12-4
d_call: TRBD2
cdr3_nt: TGTGCCAGCACCGGGACTAGCGGGAAGACCCAGTACTTC
cdr3_aa: CASTGTSGKTQYF

clone_size: NA
cdr3_length: 14
j_call: TRBJ2-7
v_call: TRBV5-5
d_call: TRBD1
cdr3_nt: TGTGCCAGCAGCCATGGACAGGGTTCGTACGAGCAGTACTTC
cdr3_aa: CASSHGQGSYEQYF

clone_size: NA
cdr3_length: 14
j_call: TRBJ2-1
v_call: TRBV27
d_call: NA
cdr3_nt: TGTGCCAGCAGCTCCGGGAGCTCCTACAATGAGCAGTTCTTC
cdr3_aa: CASSSGSSYNEQFF

clone_size: NA
cdr3_length: 14
j_call: TRBJ2-3
v_call: TRBV2
d_call: TRBD1
cdr3_nt: TGTGCCAGCGGACAGGTCTCATCCACAGATACGCAGTATTTT
cdr3_aa: CASGQVSSTDTQYF

clone_size: NA
cdr3_length: 15
j_call: TRBJ2-7
v_call: TRBV13
d_call: TRBD1
cdr3_nt: TGTGCCAGCAGCTTAGGCCTGGGGACAGCCTACGAGCAGTACTTC
cdr3_aa: CASSLGLGTAYEQYF

clone_size: NA
cdr3_length: 16
j_call: TRBJ2-3
v_call: TRBV28
d_call: TRBD1
cdr3_nt: TGTGCCAGCAGTTTAGCGGGACAGGGGGGCACAGATACGCAGTATTTT
cdr3_aa: CASSLAGQGGTDTQYF

clone_size: NA
cdr3_length: 14
j_call: TRBJ2-1
v_call: TRBV7-2
d_call: NA
cdr3_nt: TGTGCCAGCAGCTCCCCCCGGACTGACAATGAGCAGTTCTTC
cdr3_aa: CASSSPRTDNEQFF

clone_size: NA
cdr3_length: 15
j_call: TRBJ2-1
v_call: TRBV30
d_call: TRBD2
cdr3_nt: TGTGCCTGGAGTGTACTAGCGGGGCCGGGGGATGAGCAGTTCTTC
cdr3_aa: CAWSVLAGPGDEQFF

clone_size: NA
cdr3_length: 15
j_call: TRBJ2-1
v_call: TRBV5-1
d_call: NA
cdr3_nt: TGCGCCAGCAGCTTGGCAACTACCCGACGGAATGAGCAGTTCTTC
cdr3_aa: CASSLATTRRNEQFF

clone_size: NA
cdr3_length: 14
j_call: TRBJ1-1
v_call: TRBV9
d_call: TRBD1
cdr3_nt: TGTGCCAGCAGCAGGGGGCAGGGGAACACTGAAGCTTTCTTT
cdr3_aa: CASSRGQGNTEAFF

clone_size: NA
cdr3_length: 16
j_call: TRBJ1-3
v_call: TRBV7-6
d_call: NA
cdr3_nt: TGTGCCAGCAGCTTACCGCCTGCAGGGGTCGGAAACACCATATATTTT
cdr3_aa: CASSLPPAGVGNTIYF

clone_size: NA
cdr3_length: 16
j_call: TRBJ1-3
v_call: TRBV6-6
d_call: NA
cdr3_nt: TGTGCCAGCAGTTACTCGAGCGGGGGCCCTGGAAACACCATATATTTT
cdr3_aa: CASSYSSGGPGNTIYF

clone_size: NA
cdr3_length: 16
j_call: TRBJ1-3
v_call: TRBV2
d_call: NA
cdr3_nt: TGTGCCAGCAGTGAAGGGCAGGCGTACTCTGGAAACACCATATATTTT
cdr3_aa: CASSEGQAYSGNTIYF

clone_size: NA
cdr3_length: 14
j_call: TRBJ2-7
v_call: TRBV6-2/TRBV6-3
d_call: TRBD2
cdr3_nt: TGTGCCAGCAGTTACCCGGGACTAGTCGGCGAGCAGTACTTC
cdr3_aa: CASSYPGLVGEQYF

clone_size: NA
cdr3_length: 16
j_call: TRBJ2-1
v_call: TRBV7-9
d_call: TRBD1
cdr3_nt: TGTGCCAGCAGCTTGAGACAGGGAGACCCTTACAATGAGCAGTTCTTC
cdr3_aa: CASSLRQGDPYNEQFF